Listed below are T cell receptor beta chains from one sample, sequenced in a study of T cell responses to AZD1222 COVID-19 vaccine. Measured with immunoSEQ multiplex PCR; TCRdb has only the in-frame clones, and not every one. The sample shows about 130,000 clones, around 92% of them seen only once. The sample in question was peripheral blood, obtained on day 0 of AZD1222 vaccination. These receptors all come from an adult in good health. Each CDR3 is given with its conserved first and last residue. A D gene is named only where the DNA matches it firmly. Part of the rows lack a size; the others show once, few, many or a class for expanded clones.

CDR3 DNA: TGTGCCAGCAGCTTAGAAGTTCGAAACTACGAGCAGTACTTC
CDR3 protein: CASSLEVRNYEQYF
J gene: TRBJ2-7
V gene: TRBV7-9
clone size: once
D gene: .

CDR3 DNA: TGTGCCAGCAGTTACCCGACAGGCCGAGCCAATGAGCAGTTCTTC
CDR3 protein: CASSYPTGRANEQFF
J gene: TRBJ2-1
V gene: TRBV6-2/TRBV6-3
clone size: .
D gene: .

CDR3 DNA: TGTGCCAGCAGCTTAGAGATCGGTTTTGGCGGCTACACCTTC
CDR3 protein: CASSLEIGFGGYTF
J gene: TRBJ1-2
V gene: TRBV11-2
clone size: .
D gene: .

CDR3 DNA: TGTGCCAGCAGTCCCTGGACAGGGGGGGGCACTGAAGCTTTCTTT
CDR3 protein: CASSPWTGGGTEAFF
J gene: TRBJ1-1
V gene: TRBV28
clone size: .
D gene: TRBD1

CDR3 DNA: TGTGCCAGCAGCCCCTGGAGAACGGGGTCCTACGAGCAGTACTTC
CDR3 protein: CASSPWRTGSYEQYF
J gene: TRBJ2-7
V gene: TRBV3-1/TRBV3-2
clone size: .
D gene: .

CDR3 DNA: TGTGCCACCAGCGGGGACTCTAATTACAATGAGCAGTTCTTC
CDR3 protein: CATSGDSNYNEQFF
J gene: TRBJ2-1
V gene: TRBV15
clone size: .
D gene: .

CDR3 DNA: TGTGCCAGCAGTCCCACCGGGACAGCTGAAGCTTTCTTT
CDR3 protein: CASSPTGTAEAFF
J gene: TRBJ1-1
V gene: TRBV27
clone size: .
D gene: TRBD1

CDR3 DNA: TGCGCCAGCAGCTTGGCAGGGGTCGCTTTCTTT
CDR3 protein: CASSLAGVAFF
J gene: TRBJ1-1
V gene: TRBV5-1
clone size: .
D gene: .

CDR3 DNA: TGTGCCAGCAGCGTATTCGGCGGGGAGCTGTTTTTT
CDR3 protein: CASSVFGGELFF
J gene: TRBJ2-2
V gene: TRBV9
clone size: once
D gene: .

CDR3 DNA: TGTGCCAGCAGCTTACCCAGGGCTTTAATACAGCAAGAGACCCAGTACTTC
CDR3 protein: CASSLPRALIQQETQYF
J gene: TRBJ2-5
V gene: TRBV7-8
clone size: .
D gene: .

CDR3 DNA: TGTGCCTGGAACGTCGCCCGGGGGAATACGAATGAGCAGTTCTTC
CDR3 protein: CAWNVARGNTNEQFF
J gene: TRBJ2-1
V gene: TRBV30
clone size: .
D gene: .

CDR3 DNA: TGTGCCACCTCTCCGCAGGGGAGCTCCTACGAGCAGTACTTC
CDR3 protein: CATSPQGSSYEQYF
J gene: TRBJ2-7
V gene: TRBV6-5
clone size: .
D gene: .

CDR3 DNA: TGTGCCAGCAGCTTGGTGTCAGGGGGCCTTAGCAATCAGCCCCAGCATTTT
CDR3 protein: CASSLVSGGLSNQPQHF
J gene: TRBJ1-5
V gene: TRBV5-8
clone size: .
D gene: TRBD1

CDR3 DNA: TGTGCCATCAGTCCGGGACAGGGGTTATCTCAGCCCCAGCATTTT
CDR3 protein: CAISPGQGLSQPQHF
J gene: TRBJ1-5
V gene: TRBV10-3
clone size: .
D gene: TRBD1

CDR3 DNA: TGTGCCAGCAGTTTATGGACAAGCTATGGCTACACCTTC
CDR3 protein: CASSLWTSYGYTF
J gene: TRBJ1-2
V gene: TRBV6-5
clone size: few
D gene: .

CDR3 DNA: TGTGCCAGCAGCGGGGGCCTCTCCTACGAGCAGTACTTC
CDR3 protein: CASSGGLSYEQYF
J gene: TRBJ2-7
V gene: TRBV2
clone size: few
D gene: .

CDR3 DNA: TGTGCCAGCAGTGAAAGCCCTACGGAGCAGTACTTC
CDR3 protein: CASSESPTEQYF
J gene: TRBJ2-7
V gene: TRBV2
clone size: .
D gene: .

CDR3 DNA: TGTGCCAGCTCACTTACGACTAGCGGGGGCCTACTCCGCACAGATACGCAGTATTTT
CDR3 protein: CASSLTTSGGLLRTDTQYF
J gene: TRBJ2-3
V gene: TRBV18
clone size: .
D gene: TRBD2

CDR3 DNA: TGTGCCAGCAGTTTAGTCTTCGGTGGCGGAATTATGGAAAAACTGTTTTTT
CDR3 protein: CASSLVFGGGIMEKLFF
J gene: TRBJ1-4
V gene: TRBV28
clone size: once
D gene: .

CDR3 DNA: TGTGCCAGCACACCGGGACAGATAGATACCGGGGAGCTGTTTTTT
CDR3 protein: CASTPGQIDTGELFF
J gene: TRBJ2-2
V gene: TRBV9
clone size: .
D gene: TRBD1

CDR3 DNA: TGCAGCGTTGCAGGTGACTATCGCTATGGCTACACCTTC
CDR3 protein: CSVAGDYRYGYTF
J gene: TRBJ1-2
V gene: TRBV29-1
clone size: .
D gene: .

CDR3 DNA: TGTGCCAGCAGCTTGGACTTGCGGAGCTCCTACGAGCAGTACTTC
CDR3 protein: CASSLDLRSSYEQYF
J gene: TRBJ2-7
V gene: TRBV5-4
clone size: .
D gene: .

CDR3 DNA: TGTGCCAGCAGTGGAGATAGACAGGGCCGGAGACCTTACGAGCAGTACTTC
CDR3 protein: CASSGDRQGRRPYEQYF
J gene: TRBJ2-7
V gene: TRBV6-1
clone size: .
D gene: TRBD1

CDR3 DNA: TGTGCCACCAGTGAAAGACTAGCCAAAGTCACCAATGAGCAGTTCTTC
CDR3 protein: CATSERLAKVTNEQFF
J gene: TRBJ2-1
V gene: TRBV24-1
clone size: .
D gene: TRBD2

CDR3 DNA: TGTGCCAGCAGCCCTCCCCCGGGGGGACTAGAGGGGACAGATACGCAGTATTTT
CDR3 protein: CASSPPPGGLEGTDTQYF
J gene: TRBJ2-3
V gene: TRBV6-4
clone size: .
D gene: TRBD2

CDR3 DNA: TGTGCCAGCAGTCTCGACAATAACATGAACACTGAAGCTTTCTTT
CDR3 protein: CASSLDNNMNTEAFF
J gene: TRBJ1-1
V gene: TRBV13
clone size: .
D gene: .

CDR3 DNA: TGTGCCAGCAGCTTAGGTACAGGGGGTAGGACTGAAGCTTTCTTT
CDR3 protein: CASSLGTGGRTEAFF
J gene: TRBJ1-1
V gene: TRBV7-9
clone size: few
D gene: TRBD1

CDR3 DNA: TGTGCCAGCAGAACTCAGGGATACTATGGCTACACCTTC
CDR3 protein: CASRTQGYYGYTF
J gene: TRBJ1-2
V gene: TRBV6-5
clone size: .
D gene: .

CDR3 DNA: TGCAGCGTTGCGTCTAGAACCAGCACAGATACGCAGTATTTT
CDR3 protein: CSVASRTSTDTQYF
J gene: TRBJ2-3
V gene: TRBV29-1
clone size: .
D gene: .

CDR3 DNA: TGTGCCACCAGTGATTTTGGGGGGCCCTATCAGCCCCAGCATTTT
CDR3 protein: CATSDFGGPYQPQHF
J gene: TRBJ1-5
V gene: TRBV24-1
clone size: .
D gene: .

CDR3 DNA: TGTGTCAGCAGCTTGTTACACAGGGCCTCCTACGAGCAGTACTTC
CDR3 protein: CVSSLLHRASYEQYF
J gene: TRBJ2-7
V gene: TRBV5-4
clone size: .
D gene: .

CDR3 DNA: TGTGCCAGCAGCTTAGAACTAACCAGGGATTTCTATGGCTACACCTTC
CDR3 protein: CASSLELTRDFYGYTF
J gene: TRBJ1-2
V gene: TRBV11-2
clone size: .
D gene: .